The T cell receptor beta chain under discussion was sequenced for a study of shared clonotypes between healthy human individuals. Broader study findings: Despite large depth, sorted-subset datasets appeared incompletely sequenced. Generation probability values for non-shared clonotypes were lower than those for clonotypes shared by all four donors. Relative to memory subsets, naive subsets generally showed larger estimated richness. Approximately 5% was the fraction of naive CD4 clonotypes found shared across a few donors.

CD45RO-negative CD8 cells positively selected for CCR7 made up the naive population, which excluded terminally differentiated effector memory CD45RA+ cells. Data came from immunoSEQ multiplex PCR; TCRdb stores just in-frame clones and leaves some out. The sample records about 590,000 clones, around 95% being singletons. CDR1 is SQVTM, CDR2 ANQGSEA, per germline. CDR3 size: 12 residues. Trimming took 6 bases from V and 6 from J, leaving 14 bases between them. As to this clone: As yet, its antigen is unknown.

This TCR was sampled from a woman aged 25-40 years in good health. Sample: naive CD8+ T cells sorted from blood. The gene calls are TRBV29-1 and TRBJ1-2, with TRBD1 as a possible D gene (5 bases). CDR3 amino acids: CSVAGSYNGYTF. In DNA form, the CDR3 reads TGCAGCGTCGCAGGGTCGTATAATGGCTACACCTTC. Combining the CDR3 with reference TRBV29-1 and TRBJ1-2 gives the whole variable domain SAVISQKPSRDICQRGTSLTIQCQVDSQVTMMFWYRQQPGQSLTLIATANQGSEATYESGFVIDKFPISRPNLTFSTLTVSNMSPEDSSIYLCSVAGSYNGYTFGSGTRLTVV.